A single sample gave rise to the 2 T cell receptor beta chains below, sequenced in a study of early stage breast cancer tumors. Data came from immunoSEQ multiplex PCR; TCRdb stores just in-frame clones and leaves some out. The top ten clones hold roughly 31% of a sample with tens of thousands of clones, roughly two thirds of them seen once. The source material was blood. All receptors come from a person aged 45-65 years with breast cancer.

The chain uses TRBV18 and TRBJ2-3, with a weak D call TRBD1 (6 bases). The V and J ends lost 4 bases and 0 bases respectively, with 17 bases between them. This CDR3 is 17 amino acids long. Looked up from germline, CDR1 is KGHSH and CDR2 is LQKENI. This CDR3 reads CASSRWTGGHSTDTQYF. Written as DNA, the CDR3 is TGTGCCAGCTCACGATGGACTGGGGGCCATAGCACAGATACGCAGTATTTT.

This clone came up a few times. This sequence joins TRBV5-1 and TRBJ1-3; possible D gene TRBD1, 6 bases. This CDR3 is 15 amino acids long. The germline V and J ends were trimmed by 2 bases and 0 bases, with 9 bases remaining between them. Germline V gives CDR1 SGHRS, CDR2 YFSETQ. The CDR3, as DNA: TGCGCCAGCAGCTTCGACAGGCGCTCTGGAAACACCATATATTTT. Amino acids: CASSFDRRSGNTIYF.